This T cell receptor beta chain came from a study of T cell changes during pregnancy in multiple sclerosis. Assay used: immunoSEQ multiplex PCR; TCRdb lists only in-frame clones, some missing. The table includes some 70,000 clones, approximately 92% detected once. Trimming shortened V by 1 base and J by 3 bases, and 8 bases separated the two germline ends. The CDR3 covers 14 residues. CDR1 is LGHNA and CDR2 is YNFKEQ in the germline V gene. This specimen was CD8+ T cells from peripheral blood mononuclear cells, taken in the third trimester of pregnancy. The receptor's source is a female donor in good health, enrolled as a control in a pregnancy study. The chain links TRBV4-2 to TRBJ2-3; D call uncertain. The CDR3 DNA reads as TGTGCCAGCAGCCAAGCGGGTGCTACAGATACGCAGTATTTT. It specifies CASSQAGATDTQYF.